These 17 T cell receptor beta chains share one sample of origin, sequenced in a study of shared clonotypes between healthy human individuals. The repertoire was sequenced with immunoSEQ multiplex PCR; TCRdb's copy has only in-frame clones and lacks some. The sample consists of nearly 2 million clones, about 95% of them appearing once. CD45RO-negative CD8 cells positively selected for CCR7 made up the naive population, which excluded terminally differentiated effector memory CD45RA+ cells. Sequenced: naive CD8+ T cells sorted from blood. The receptors were gathered from a man between 18 and 29 years old in good health.

This clone was seen more than once but under ten times. The chain is built from TRBV11-2 and TRBJ2-5; D unresolved. V was pared by 0 bases and J by 7 bases, with 9 bases between. The CDR3 contains 13 residues. Germline V gene data show CDR1 as SGHAT and CDR2 as FQNNGV. Here the CDR3 DNA reads TGTGCCAGCAGCTTAGAAGGCCAGGCGACCCAGTACTTC. It encodes CASSLEGQATQYF.

The genes are TRBV27 and TRBJ2-7; D is perhaps TRBD2 (8 bases). With 6 bases removed from V and 4 bases from J, the gap between germline ends came to 19 bases. Looked up from germline, CDR1 is MNHEY and CDR2 is SMNVEV (reference sequence). The CDR3 totals 15 residues. Here the CDR3 reads CASSYRGGGRYEQYF. As DNA, the CDR3 is TGTGCCAGCAGCTACAGAGGGGGCGGGAGGTACGAGCAGTACTTC.

In its sample, this clone was seen once. The chain has TRBV6-4 and TRBJ1-2, with D possibly matching TRBD1 (5 bases). The V gene lost 0 bases and the J gene lost 8 bases, with 7 bases spanning the gap. This CDR3 is 12 amino acids long. Germline CDR1 reads MRHNA; CDR2 reads SNTAGT. The CDR3 region has the DNA TGTGCCAGCAGTGACTCCGGGACCGGCTACACCTTC. Translation: CASSDSGTGYTF.

V is TRBV19 and J is TRBJ2-7; TRBD1 aligns across 9 bases. The CDR3 is 15 residues long. CDR1 and CDR2 (germline): LNHDA, SQIVND (reference sequence). J was trimmed by 3 bases and V by 9 bases; bases with no gene match: 12. The CDR3 DNA reads as TGTGCCAGCGCCGGGGGACAGGGTCTACTCTACGAGCAGTACTTC. Protein sequence: CASAGGQGLLYEQYF.

The CDR3 sequence: CASSPWTGVTGELFF. CDR3 DNA: TGTGCCAGCAGCCCATGGACAGGAGTAACCGGGGAGCTGTTTTTT. The V call is TRBV7-8, the J call TRBJ2-2; 7 positions match TRBD1. Germline assignment: CDR1 SGHVS and CDR2 FQNEAQ. The CDR3 contains 15 residues. V lost 5 bases, J lost 5 bases, and 8 bases stayed unmatched.

The chain has TRBV4-1 and TRBJ2-1, with 9 bases matching TRBD2. CDR3 length: 17 amino acids. V gave up 1 base and J gave up 8 bases; unmatched junction bases: 12. In germline, CDR1 is MGHRA, CDR2 YSYEKL. The DNA of the CDR3 is TGCGCCAGCAGCCAAGGGGACCTTAGCGGGAGAGGCGATGAGCAGTTCTTC. It translates to CASSQGDLSGRGDEQFF.

The J gene is TRBJ1-1, the V gene TRBV13, with D uncertain. V lost 3 bases and J 4 bases, leaving 6 bases between the germline ends. Germline CDR1 reads PRHDT; CDR2 reads FYEKMQ (reference sequence). The CDR3 is 12 amino acids. CDR3 residues: CASSFLTTEAFF. The CDR3 DNA is TGTGCCAGCAGCTTTCTTACCACTGAAGCTTTCTTT.

The chain links TRBV7-6 to TRBJ2-1, with D possibly TRBD1 on 5 matching bases. Trimming removed 1 base at V and 8 bases at J, with 18 bases between. There are 16 residues in the CDR3. Per germline, CDR1 SGHVS and CDR2 FNYEAQ. The CDR3 protein is CASSLGVGPGPDEQFF. CDR3 coding DNA: TGTGCCAGCAGCTTAGGGGTTGGTCCAGGGCCCGATGAGCAGTTCTTC.

This sequence joins TRBV5-1 and TRBJ2-3; D is possibly TRBD2 (6 bases). This CDR3 has 22 amino acids. Trimming stripped 6 bases from V and 2 bases from J, with 37 bases between. Germline V CDR1 and CDR2: SGHRS, YFSETQ. CDR3 region: CASICRPLRSQITGEITDTQYF. CDR3 sequence (DNA): TGCGCCAGCATCTGTCGTCCTCTGAGGTCTCAAATAACGGGGGAGATCACAGATACGCAGTATTTT. Combining the CDR3 with reference TRBV5-1 and TRBJ2-3 gives the whole variable domain KAGVTQTPRYLIKTRGQQVTLSCSPISGHRSVSWYQQTPGQGLQFLFEYFSETQRNKGNFPGRFSGRQFSNSRSEMNVSTLELGDSALYLCASICRPLRSQITGEITDTQYFGPGTRLTVL.

The chain joins TRBV4-3 to TRBJ1-1; TRBD1 agrees at 7 bases. The CDR3 sequence is 15 residues long. Looked up from germline, CDR1 is LGHNA and CDR2 is YSLEER. The junction had 6 bases not matched to a gene; V was cut back by 5 bases and J by 0 bases. CDR3 loop: CASSANQGVNTEAFF. CDR3 sequence (DNA): TGCGCCAGCAGCGCGAATCAGGGGGTGAACACTGAAGCTTTCTTT.

The chain links TRBV5-6 to TRBJ1-5; tentatively, D is TRBD1 (5 bases). Germline V gene lookup returns CDR1 SGHDT and CDR2 YYEEEE. The CDR3 covers 15 residues. The ends were cut back, 1 base at V and 1 base at J, with 9 bases in the middle. In DNA, the CDR3 is TGTGCCAGCAGCTTGTTACAGGAAAGCAATCAGCCCCAGCATTTT. Translating gives CASSLLQESNQPQHF.

The V gene is TRBV10-3, the J gene TRBJ1-1; unclear D gene. The V gene's germline CDR1 is ENHRY and CDR2 SYGVKD. V was pared by 4 bases and J by 1 base, with 10 bases between. This CDR3 is 14 amino acids long. The CDR3 DNA reads as TGTGCCATCAGTGGCCCCGACCAGAACACTGAAGCTTTCTTT. Protein sequence: CAISGPDQNTEAFF.

CDR3 sequence reads: CASSLAGGTADTQYF. As DNA, the CDR3 is TGTGCCAGCAGCTTAGCGGGGGGAACGGCGGATACGCAGTATTTT. The chain links TRBV7-6 to TRBJ2-3; possibly TRBD2 for D (6 bases). Per the germline V gene, CDR1 is SGHVS and CDR2 is FNYEAQ. CDR3 length: 15 residues. V shed 0 bases and J shed 6 bases, with 13 bases lying between them.

The J gene is TRBJ2-3, the V gene TRBV10-2; D is unclear. CDR1 is WSHSY and CDR2 is SAAADI in the germline V gene. V gave up 8 bases and J gave up 3 bases, with 6 bases separating them. This CDR3 has 11 residues. The CDR3 coding sequence is TGCGCCAGCCGGCGAACAGATACGCAGTATTTT. Its translation is CASRRTDTQYF.

This rearrangement joins TRBV5-4 to TRBJ1-2; D gene unclear. Germline-derived CDR1 and CDR2 are SGHNT and YYREEE (reference sequence). The CDR3 covers 14 residues. V lost 0 bases and J 4 bases, leaving 10 bases between the germline ends. The CDR3 DNA reads TGTGCCAGCAGCTTGGCGGGGTCGAGCTATGGCTACACCTTC. This codes for CASSLAGSSYGYTF. Drawing the rest from reference TRBV5-4 and TRBJ1-2, the complete variable domain is ETGVTQSPTHLIKTRGQQVTLRCSSQSGHNTVSWYQQALGQGPQFIFQYYREEENGRGNFPPRFSGLQFPNYSSELNVNALELDDSALYLCASSLAGSSYGYTFGSGTRLTVV.

The chain is built from TRBV29-1 and TRBJ2-7, with 14 bases identical to TRBD2. Per germline, CDR1 SQVTM and CDR2 ANQGSEA. V shed 5 bases, J shed 7 bases, and the junction held 4 bases outside the gene matches. CDR3 length: 13 amino acids. The CDR3, as DNA: TGCAGCGTTACGGGACTAGCGGGAGTGGAGCAGTACTTC. Residues: CSVTGLAGVEQYF.

The chain couples TRBV7-9 to TRBJ2-7, with TRBD1 matching 12 bases. CDR1 is SEHNR and CDR2 is FQNEAQ in the germline V gene (reference sequence). This CDR3 is 15 amino acids long. J was trimmed by 5 bases and V by 5 bases; bases with no gene match: 7. This CDR3 reads CASSPRDRGRDEQYF. Written as DNA, the CDR3 is TGTGCCAGCAGCCCGCGGGACAGGGGGCGGGACGAGCAGTACTTC.